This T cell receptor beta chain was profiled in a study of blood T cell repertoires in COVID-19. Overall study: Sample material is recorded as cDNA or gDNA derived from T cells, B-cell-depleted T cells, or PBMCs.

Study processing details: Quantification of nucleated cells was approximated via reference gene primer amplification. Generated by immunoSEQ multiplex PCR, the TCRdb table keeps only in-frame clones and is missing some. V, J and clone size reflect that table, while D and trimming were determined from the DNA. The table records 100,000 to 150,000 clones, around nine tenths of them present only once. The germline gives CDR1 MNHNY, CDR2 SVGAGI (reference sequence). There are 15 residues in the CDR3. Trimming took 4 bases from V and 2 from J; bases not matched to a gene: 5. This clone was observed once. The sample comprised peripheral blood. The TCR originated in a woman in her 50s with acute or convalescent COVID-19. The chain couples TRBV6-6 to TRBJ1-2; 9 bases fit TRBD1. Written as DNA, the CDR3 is TGTGCCAGCAGTTCCCCGGGACAGGGAAACTATGGCTACACCTTC. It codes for CASSSPGQGNYGYTF.